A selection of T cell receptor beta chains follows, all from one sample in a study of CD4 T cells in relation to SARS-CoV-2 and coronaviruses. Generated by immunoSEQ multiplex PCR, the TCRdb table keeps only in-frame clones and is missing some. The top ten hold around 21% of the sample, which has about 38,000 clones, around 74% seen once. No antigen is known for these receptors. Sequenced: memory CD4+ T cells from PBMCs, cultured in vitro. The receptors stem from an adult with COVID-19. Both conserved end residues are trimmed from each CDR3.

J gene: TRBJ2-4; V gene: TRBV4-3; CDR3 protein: ASSQDRYRNIQY
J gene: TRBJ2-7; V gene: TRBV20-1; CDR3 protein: SASEGYEQY
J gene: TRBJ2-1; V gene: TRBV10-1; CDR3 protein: ASSDTGAGSSYNEQF
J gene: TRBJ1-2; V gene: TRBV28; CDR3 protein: ASSLGGGHGYT
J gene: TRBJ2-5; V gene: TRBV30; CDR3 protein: AWSRDRSQETQY
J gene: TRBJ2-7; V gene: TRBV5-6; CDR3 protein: ASSRTGVSYEQY
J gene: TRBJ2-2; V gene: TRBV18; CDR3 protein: ASSPTSSGELF
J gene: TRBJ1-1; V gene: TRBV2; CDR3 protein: ASSSQGDTEAF
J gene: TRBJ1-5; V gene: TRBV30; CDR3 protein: AWGKGGQPQH
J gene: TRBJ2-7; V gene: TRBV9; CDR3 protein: ASSAGSNLGGYEQY
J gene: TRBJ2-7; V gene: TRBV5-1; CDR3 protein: ASSLVGVYEQY
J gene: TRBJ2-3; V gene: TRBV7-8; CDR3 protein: ASSSSTGGGYTQY
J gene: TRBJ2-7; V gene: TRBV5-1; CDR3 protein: ASSLETGGPYEQY
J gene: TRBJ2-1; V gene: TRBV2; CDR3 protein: ASALAGDSYNEQF
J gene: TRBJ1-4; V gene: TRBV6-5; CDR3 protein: ASSYGATNEKLF
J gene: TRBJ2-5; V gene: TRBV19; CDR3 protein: ASRAWTSGQETQY
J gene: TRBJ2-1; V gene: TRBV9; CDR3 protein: ASSVATRSGGEQF
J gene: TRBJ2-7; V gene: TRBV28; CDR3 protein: ASGTSISEQY
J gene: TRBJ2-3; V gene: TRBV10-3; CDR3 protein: AIRPEGSTDTQY
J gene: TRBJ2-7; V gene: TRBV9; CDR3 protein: ASSPRGSDPNYEQY
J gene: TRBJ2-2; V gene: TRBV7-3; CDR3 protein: ASSSGQSYTGELF
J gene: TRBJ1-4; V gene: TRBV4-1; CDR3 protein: ASSQTLQTGGDEKLF
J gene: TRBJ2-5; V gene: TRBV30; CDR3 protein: AWSSGTSGTTYQETQY
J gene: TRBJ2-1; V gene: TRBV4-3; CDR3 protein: ASSQDVTATYNEQF
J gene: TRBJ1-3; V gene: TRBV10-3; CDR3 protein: AISDPRAEISGNTIY
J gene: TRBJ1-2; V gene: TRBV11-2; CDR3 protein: ASSLVRVMGYT
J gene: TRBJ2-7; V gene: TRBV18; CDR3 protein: ASSPSVGGLNEQY
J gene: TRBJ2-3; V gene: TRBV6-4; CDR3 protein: ASSDTSGTDTQY
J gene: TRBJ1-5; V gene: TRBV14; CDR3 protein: ASSQDFLGDQEHQPQH
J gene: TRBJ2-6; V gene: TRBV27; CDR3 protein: ASSLGFFSGLAESSGANVLT
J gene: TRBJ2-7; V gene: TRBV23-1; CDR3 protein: ASSQSCGGATYEQY
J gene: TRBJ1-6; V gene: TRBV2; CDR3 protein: ASRDPTGPGSPLH
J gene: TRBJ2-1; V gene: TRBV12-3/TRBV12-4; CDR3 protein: ASTPSSYNEQF
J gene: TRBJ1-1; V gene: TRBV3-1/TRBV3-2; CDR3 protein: ASSQGSGDTEAF
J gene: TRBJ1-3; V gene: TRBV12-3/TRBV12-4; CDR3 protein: ASDPSGNTIY
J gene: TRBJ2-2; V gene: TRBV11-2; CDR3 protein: ASSSLGGRNAGELF
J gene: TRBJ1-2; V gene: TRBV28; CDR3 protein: ASSLLLNRGLRYGYT
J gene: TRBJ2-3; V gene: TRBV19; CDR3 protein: ASSSGGPDTQY
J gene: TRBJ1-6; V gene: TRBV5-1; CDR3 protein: ASSLDPGNNSPLH
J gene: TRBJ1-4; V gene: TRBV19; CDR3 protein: ASRKATNEKLF
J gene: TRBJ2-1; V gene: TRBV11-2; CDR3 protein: ASSPAPGDEQF
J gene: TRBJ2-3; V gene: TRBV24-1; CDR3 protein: ATSGFPRPDTQY
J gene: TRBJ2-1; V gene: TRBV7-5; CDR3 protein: ARSLGTSSYNEQF
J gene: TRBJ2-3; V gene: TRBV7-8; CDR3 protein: ASSLTSVSTDTQY
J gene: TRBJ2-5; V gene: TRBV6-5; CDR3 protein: ASSSTSGSETQY
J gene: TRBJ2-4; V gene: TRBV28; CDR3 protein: ASSLRGVRNIQY